This T cell receptor beta chain was recorded in a study of vaccination and CD4 T cells after COVID-19. Study details: At a median 72 days (range 14 to 241) after dose two, post-vaccine samples were obtained. As control conditions, cultures were given either a CEFX pool serving as positive control, an HIV-1 Nef pool, or no peptide at all.

The Oncomine TCR Beta short-read assay was what sequenced the DNA obtained from cultured CD4+ T cells. In this case, cultured CD4+ T cells provided the extracted genomic DNA. From the PCR reads, TCRdb called clonotypes with MiXCR, one entry per CDR3 protein. The sample has fewer than 9,500 distinct CDR3 sequences; approximately 47% are singletons. Sample treatment: approximately 9-day PBMC culture with coronavirus spike peptide pools or control peptides (ViraFEST assay). TCR sequencing followed the expansion of antigen-specific T cells with peptide pools in ViraFEST. CDR1 is LGHNA and CDR2 is YSLEER in the germline V gene. V lost 3 bases and J lost 12, with 20 bases in between. This CDR3 region has 15 residues. Note on this clonotype: Its antigen is unidentified.

Sequencing used CD4+ T cells from blood, cultured in vitro. J is TRBJ2-2 and V is TRBV4-3; D might be TRBD2 (7 bases). This receptor was obtained from a human donor who had recovered from COVID-19. The CDR3 coding sequence is TGCGCCAGCAGCCAGAACAAGGGGGGGGAGGTCCAGCTGTTTTTT. Its translation: CASSQNKGGEVQLFF.